These 26 T cell receptor beta chains originate from one sample sequenced in a study of blood T cell repertoires in COVID-19. Profiled with immunoSEQ multiplex PCR; TCRdb holds only in-frame clones, not every one. The repertoire holds about 400,000 clones, with about nine tenths as singletons. Specimen: peripheral blood. The source of these receptors is a woman in her thirties with active or convalescent COVID-19.

In this sample, this clone turned up once. The chain combines TRBV2 with TRBJ2-5, with D perhaps TRBD2 (5 bases). Germline-derived CDR1 and CDR2 are SNHLY and FYNNEI. The CDR3 covers 14 residues. Trimming left V 2 bases short and J 6 bases short, with 13 bases between. The CDR3 protein is CASSEWASRQTQYF. The DNA for the CDR3 is TGTGCCAGCAGTGAATGGGCTAGCCGACAGACCCAGTACTTC.

The V and J genes are TRBV3-1 (or the pseudogene TRBV3-2) and TRBJ1-1, with 8 bases aligning to TRBD1. Germline trimming cut 0 bases from V and 5 bases from J; bases unmatched to any gene: 8. The CDR3 is made up of 16 amino acids. Per the germline V gene, CDR1 is LGHDT and CDR2 is YNNKEL (reference sequence). DNA of the CDR3: TGTGCCAGCAGCCAAGATTGGGCAGGGGGCAATACTGAAGCTTTCTTT. It specifies CASSQDWAGGNTEAFF.

The V gene is TRBV5-1, the J gene TRBJ1-2, with 8 bases aligning to TRBD1. Germline loops: CDR1 SGHRS, CDR2 YFSETQ. V gave up 1 base and J gave up 6 bases; unmatched junction bases: 14. This CDR3 contains 17 residues. Here the CDR3 DNA reads TGCGCCAGCAGCTTGAGCATTGACAGGGGCGCTTCCGATGGCTACACCTTC. It yields the protein CASSLSIDRGASDGYTF.

In its sample, this clone was seen once. The chain uses TRBV3-1 (or the pseudogene TRBV3-2) and TRBJ1-1; D possibly corresponds to TRBD1 (5 bases). The CDR3 has 13 residues. V was trimmed by 2 bases and J by 4 bases, leaving 8 bases between them. Germline V gene lookup returns CDR1 LGHDT and CDR2 YNNKEL (reference sequence). DNA of the CDR3: TGTGCCAGCAGCCAACTAGGGGCCACTGAAGCTTTCTTT. Translated: CASSQLGATEAFF.

The chain combines TRBV7-2 with TRBJ2-7; TRBD2 aligns across 8 bases. Germline trimming cut 5 bases from V and 3 bases from J; bases unmatched to any gene: 6. The CDR3 has 14 amino acids. The germline gives CDR1 SGHTA, CDR2 FQGNSA. This CDR3 is CASSQGLGIYEQYF. The DNA of the CDR3 is TGTGCCAGCAGCCAGGGACTAGGGATCTACGAGCAGTACTTC.

V usage is TRBV19 and J usage is TRBJ1-5; the D gene is possibly TRBD1 (5 bases). Germline CDR1 LNHDA, CDR2 SQIVND (reference sequence). Trimming left V 3 bases short and J 5 bases short, with 11 bases between. CDR3 length: 14 amino acids. CDR3 DNA sequence: TGTGCCAGTAGTATCGGGCAGGGCCATCAGCCCCAGCATTTT. Translation gives CASSIGQGHQPQHF.

The chain links TRBV5-6 to TRBJ2-2; perhaps TRBD1 as D (6 bases). Per germline, CDR1 SGHDT and CDR2 YYEEEE. Between the trimmed V and J ends, which lost 3 bases and 1 base, there was a span of 13 bases. This CDR3 spans 16 amino acids. The CDR3 reads CASSYPQGKNTGELFF. For the CDR3, the DNA is TGTGCCAGCAGCTACCCCCAGGGGAAGAACACCGGGGAGCTGTTTTTT. Full variable domain (rest looked up from reference TRBV5-6 and TRBJ2-2): DAGVTQSPTHLIKTRGQQVTLRCSPKSGHDTVSWYQQALGQGPQFIFQYYEEEERQRGNFPDRFSGHQFPNYSSELNVNALLLGDSALYLCASSYPQGKNTGELFFGEGSRLTVL.

The rearrangement joins TRBV24-1 to TRBJ2-1, with TRBD2 matching 8 bases. Trimming took 4 bases from V and 6 from J; bases not matched to a gene: 7. CDR1 KGHDR and CDR2 SFDVKD come from the germline V gene. CDR3 length equals 15 residues. CDR3 nucleotide sequence: TGTGCCACCAGTGACCCGGGGACTAGTACCAATGAGCAGTTCTTC. It translates to CATSDPGTSTNEQFF.

The chain is built from TRBV6-1 and TRBJ2-3, with D uncertain. The CDR3 has 16 amino acids. The V end lost 1 base, the J end lost 2 bases, and 13 bases lay between the germline ends. Per the germline V gene, CDR1 is MNHNS and CDR2 is SASEGT. The chain's CDR3 is CASSEGVTFYTDTQYF. Written as DNA, the CDR3 is TGTGCCAGCAGTGAAGGAGTGACATTTTACACAGATACGCAGTATTTT.

As DNA, the CDR3 is TGTGCCAGTAGTATAGACAGGGTGAAGGGCAATCAGCCCCAGCATTTT. It codes for CASSIDRVKGNQPQHF. This chain links TRBV19 with TRBJ1-5; TRBD1 is a possible D gene (5 bases). With 0 bases removed from V and 2 bases from J, the gap between germline ends came to 11 bases. This CDR3 spans 16 amino acids. The V gene's germline CDR1 is LNHDA and CDR2 SQIVND (reference sequence).

DNA for the CDR3: TGTGCCAGCGGAGGACAGAACTATGGCTACACCTTC. Its translation is CASGGQNYGYTF. The rearrangement joins TRBV6-5 to TRBJ1-2; a weak D match, TRBD1 (6 bases). The CDR3 extends over 12 amino acids. Trimming pared 8 bases from V and 2 bases from J, leaving 9 bases between. Per germline, CDR1 MNHEY and CDR2 SVGAGI.

The sample holds one count of this clone. The sample carries other DNA sequences with the same CDR3. This sequence joins TRBV2 and TRBJ2-1, with 15 bases matching TRBD2. J gave up 9 bases and V 5 bases, and 2 bases lay outside the gene matches. The CDR3 is 14 amino acids. Per germline, CDR1 SNHLY and CDR2 FYNNEI. The CDR3 is CASSPGLAGGEQFF. CDR3 coding DNA: TGTGCCAGCAGTCCGGGACTAGCGGGGGGTGAGCAGTTCTTC.

The V gene is TRBV7-9, the J gene TRBJ1-1; 7 positions agree with TRBD1. Trimming took 2 bases from V and 4 from J; bases not matched to a gene: 4. The CDR3 covers 14 residues. From germline, CDR1 is SEHNR and CDR2 FQNEAQ (reference sequence). The CDR3 DNA reads TGTGCCAGCAGCTTATCCCAGGGGGGCACTGAAGCTTTCTTT. Amino acids: CASSLSQGGTEAFF.

Concerning this clone itself: Sequence at one end of the junction differs from germline and may be a read error. This chain links TRBV5-1 with TRBJ2-3; 9 positions agree with TRBD2. This CDR3 spans 16 amino acids. Germline lookup yields CDR1 SGHRS and CDR2 YFSETQ. The CDR3 region is CASSLVAGGPKDTQCF. The CDR3 DNA follows: TGCGCCAGCAGCTTGGTGGCGGGGGGGCCTAAAGATACGCAGTGTTTT.

The chain is built from TRBV5-5 and TRBJ1-6; no reliable D call. CDR3 length: 16 residues. Between the trimmed V and J ends, which lost 0 bases and 0 bases, there was a span of 7 bases. From germline, CDR1 is SGHKS and CDR2 YYEKEE (reference sequence). In DNA, the CDR3 is TGTGCCAGCAGCTTGGGCGGGAGCTCCTATAATTCACCCCTCCACTTT. This translates into CASSLGGSSYNSPLHF.

A few counts support this clone. The chain is built from TRBV12-3 or TRBV12-4 and TRBJ1-2, with a tentative D call TRBD1 (6 bases). The CDR3 covers 13 residues. Trimming pared 2 bases from V and 5 bases from J, leaving 9 bases between. The CDR3 sequence is CASSLPRGYGYTF. The CDR3 DNA is TGTGCCAGCAGTTTACCGAGGGGGTATGGCTACACCTTC.

This chain connects TRBV7-2 to TRBJ2-7, with 10 bases fitting TRBD1. Trimming removed 3 bases from V and 4 bases from J; junction bases left unmatched: 3. Germline-derived CDR1 and CDR2 are SGHTA and FQGNSA. The CDR3 length is 14 residues. The CDR3 region is CASSLGDRGYEQYF. DNA for the CDR3: TGTGCCAGCAGCTTGGGGGACAGGGGATACGAGCAGTACTTC.

The rearrangement links TRBV2 to TRBJ1-1; 7 bases are shared with TRBD1. J gave up 3 bases and V 6 bases, and 7 bases lay outside the gene matches. Germline V gene lookup returns CDR1 SNHLY and CDR2 FYNNEI. This CDR3 region has 14 residues. The CDR3 reads CASRQDRSYTEAFF. The CDR3 DNA is TGTGCCAGCAGGCAGGACAGGAGCTACACTGAAGCTTTCTTT. Full variable domain (rest looked up from reference TRBV2 and TRBJ1-1): EPEVTQTPSHQVTQMGQEVILRCVPISNHLYFYWYRQILGQKVEFLVSFYNNEISEKSEIFDDQFSVERPDGSNFTLKIRSTKLEDSAMYFCASRQDRSYTEAFFGQGTRLTVV.

This chain connects TRBV5-6 to TRBJ2-7; a possible D gene is TRBD1 (7 bases). CDR3 size: 14 residues. Germline CDR1 is SGHDT and CDR2 is YYEEEE. Trimming shortened V by 4 bases and J by 2 bases, and 13 bases separated the two germline ends. Here the CDR3 DNA reads TGTGCCAGCAGCGGCGGGACAGAAACCTACGAGCAGTACTTC. Translated: CASSGGTETYEQYF.

The CDR3 reads CASSLGAGGNTF. The CDR3 DNA reads as TGTGCCAGCAGCTTGGGGGCAGGGGGCAACACCTTC. The V and J genes are TRBV11-2 and TRBJ1-2; 8 bases match TRBD1. After removal of 3 bases from V and 12 bases from J, the junction contained 6 bases not matched to a gene. This CDR3 comprises 12 residues. Germline CDR1 and CDR2: SGHAT and FQNNGV.

Here the CDR3 reads CASSTPGVLYTGELFF. CDR3 DNA: TGTGCCAGCAGTACACCGGGGGTTCTCTACACCGGGGAGCTGTTTTTT. The chain recombines TRBV27 with TRBJ2-2; tentatively, D is TRBD2 (6 bases). The CDR3 is made up of 16 amino acids. Trimming cost V 5 bases and J 3 bases, with 16 bases left between them. CDR1 MNHEY and CDR2 SMNVEV come from the germline V gene (reference sequence).

The genes are TRBV19 and TRBJ2-7; 12 positions agree with TRBD2. Germline V gene sequence: CDR1 LNHDA, CDR2 SQIVND (reference sequence). J lost 3 bases, V lost 9 bases, and 9 bases had no gene match. This CDR3 is built from 15 residues. This chain's CDR3 is CASNDGLAGLYEQYF. CDR3 in DNA: TGTGCCAGCAATGACGGACTAGCGGGACTCTACGAGCAGTACTTC.

The chain is built from TRBV27 and TRBJ1-3; D possibly corresponds to TRBD1 (5 bases). Germline CDR1 MNHEY, CDR2 SMNVEV (reference sequence). CDR3 length: 15 residues. The germline V and J ends were trimmed by 3 bases and 2 bases, with 11 bases remaining between them. The DNA of the CDR3 is TGTGCCAGCAGTTTTTTCGCAGGGACTGGAAACACCATATATTTT. Its translation: CASSFFAGTGNTIYF.

The chain carries TRBV19 and TRBJ1-5, with D maybe TRBD1 (6 bases). The CDR3 extends over 16 amino acids. The V gene lost 6 bases and the J gene lost 1 base, with 16 bases spanning the gap. Per the germline V gene, CDR1 is LNHDA and CDR2 is SQIVND (reference sequence). CDR3 protein: CASRTLGASSNQPQHF. CDR3 coding DNA: TGTGCCAGTAGGACCCTGGGGGCATCCAGCAATCAGCCCCAGCATTTT.

This clone turned up a few times. The genes are TRBV6-5 and TRBJ1-6, with unresolved D. CDR1 is MNHEY, CDR2 SVGAGI, per germline. The CDR3 totals 14 residues. The V end lost 6 bases, the J end lost 2 bases, and 8 bases lay between the germline ends. The CDR3 region has the DNA TGTGCCAGCAGCCCAGAAACCTATAATTCACCCCTCCACTTT. It specifies CASSPETYNSPLHF.

This clone was recorded a few times. The chain employs TRBV7-6 and TRBJ2-3; TRBD2 might be the D (7 bases). Germline CDR1 is SGHVS and CDR2 is FNYEAQ. Trimming took off 4 bases at V and 0 bases at J, with 14 bases between the two ends. The length of the CDR3 is 16 residues. CDR3 region: CASSSPGGPSTDTQYF. CDR3 sequence (DNA): TGTGCCAGCAGCTCCCCCGGGGGGCCTAGCACAGATACGCAGTATTTT.